The clone carrying this T cell receptor beta chain was seen only a few times. The target antigen is unknown. TCRdb independently ran MiXCR on the 5' RACE reads; one entry per CDR3 protein. The sample contains some 710,000 distinct CDR3 sequences, around 6% of which appear only once. The source of the sample is a study of identical twins. Overall study findings and caveats: Cord blood's abundant beta clonotypes had fewer insertions, unlike memory repertoires.

Sequenced input: naive T cells sorted from blood. The origin of this receptor is a man in his late teens or twenties in good health.

The CDR3 DNA follows: TGTGCCAGCAGCCCCTCCGGGACAGGGTATAATGGCTACACCTTC. Its translation is CASSPSGTGYNGYTF. This chain links TRBV7-8 with TRBJ1-2, with 9 bases aligning to TRBD1. CDR1 SGHVS and CDR2 FQNEAQ come from the germline V gene. The CDR3 is 15 residues long. J was trimmed by 6 bases and V by 5 bases; bases with no gene match: 10. Filled out from reference TRBV7-8 and TRBJ1-2, the complete variable domain reads GAGVSQSPRYKVAKRGQDVALRCDPISGHVSLFWYQQALGQGPEFLTYFQNEAQLDKSGLPSDRFFAERPEGSVSTLKIQRTQQEDSAVYLCASSPSGTGYNGYTFGSGTRLTVV.